This T cell receptor (beta chain) was sequenced during a study of tumour-infiltrating T cells in Burkitt lymphoma. Study summary: The Burkitt lymphoma cohort spanned all epidemiological subtypes. Repertoire clonality predicted overall and progression-free survival.

CDR3 size: 15 residues. The V end was cut by 6 bases, the J end by 1 base, with 15 bases between. Germline loops: CDR1 MNHEY, CDR2 SVGAGI. The table came from immunoSEQ multiplex PCR; TCRdb's copy has only in-frame clones and leaves some out. The sample contains tens of thousands of clones, less than 35% of which appear only once. On this clone itself: Its antigen remains unknown.

Findings of the study overall: Public clonotypes, several, appeared across numerous Burkitt lymphoma patients.

The chain uses TRBV6-5 and TRBJ1-1; TRBD1 might be the D (6 bases). The receptor was isolated from a human donor with Burkitt lymphoma. Sequencing used tumor tissue. This CDR3 reads CASSILQGRNTEAFF. Written as DNA, the CDR3 is TGTGCCAGCAGCATACTCCAGGGGAGGAACACTGAAGCTTTCTTT.